Included here is one T cell receptor (beta chain) sequence, with context. The target antigen is unknown. These data come from a study of cytomegalovirus exposure and HLA in healthy donors. As for the study in general: One earlier analysis, a look at approximately 190 million T cells, found fewer than 140 million unique TCR beta sequences. Whole-study results and caveats: There were several of the most significant clusters that appeared linked to common viral pathogens in a later analysis. The study put 160 or so TCR beta chains on its list as cytomegalovirus-associated. Most TCR sequences showed up rarely, but some public TCRs showed up in many donors.

This CDR3 is built from 15 residues. Deletions cut 0 bases from V and 10 bases from J, with 19 bases between. Germline-derived CDR1 and CDR2 are SGDLS and YYNGEE. The primer mix had 60 Vbeta and 13 Jbeta primers. The table came from immunoSEQ multiplex PCR; TCRdb's copy has only in-frame clones and leaves some out. The table has over 70,000 clones, 80% seen once. The clonotype originates from a man aged 18 to 30 in good health and CMV-seronegative. The chain combines TRBV9 with TRBJ1-2, with D unresolved. Sample: PBMCs. CDR3 residues: CASSVDELGRMDYTF. The CDR3 bases are TGTGCCAGCAGCGTAGATGAGTTGGGCAGAATGGACTACACCTTC.